This T cell receptor (beta chain) was identified during a study of blood T cells in healthy people across ages. The CDR3 contains 14 residues. Germline assignment: CDR1 SEHNR and CDR2 FQNEAQ (reference sequence). The junction had 7 bases not matched to a gene; V was cut back by 5 bases and J by 5 bases. Together with a sample-barcoded 5' primer, a J-beta primer mix was included in a second PCR lasting roughly 6 to 12 cycles. TCRdb analysed the 5' RACE reads with MiXCR anew, one entry per CDR3 protein. Of roughly 720,000 distinct CDR3 sequences in the sample, approximately 55% were seen once. This clonotype was counted between two and nine times.

The clonotype comes from an elderly man in good health. V is TRBV7-9 and J is TRBJ2-5; 8 bases map to TRBD1. The sample consisted of blood. CDR3: CASSPRGLGETQYF. CDR3 nucleotide sequence: TGTGCCAGCAGCCCCAGGGGGCTAGGGGAGACCCAGTACTTC.